A single sample is the source of the 8 T cell receptor beta chains below, sequenced in a study of blood T cell repertoires in COVID-19. Sequenced by immunoSEQ multiplex PCR; TCRdb stores in-frame clones only, minus some. Of about 140,000 clones in the sample, 85% to 90% are singletons; the top ten hold about 10%. Sequencing input: peripheral blood. Every receptor here comes from a man in his fifties or sixties with active or convalescent COVID-19.

This clone has just one count. The rearrangement links TRBV19 to TRBJ2-3, with a possible D match to TRBD2 (6 bases). This CDR3 spans 15 amino acids. CDR1 and CDR2 (germline): LNHDA, SQIVND (reference sequence). V lost 5 bases and J 2 bases, leaving 14 bases between the germline ends. The CDR3 spells CASSGGNRFTDTQYF. The CDR3 DNA sequence: TGTGCCAGTAGTGGGGGGAATCGGTTCACAGATACGCAGTATTTT.

The gene calls are TRBV5-1 and TRBJ1-5, with a possible D match to TRBD1 (5 bases). The V gene's germline CDR1 is SGHRS and CDR2 YFSETQ. CDR3 length: 13 residues. V was cut by 4 bases and J by 5 bases, with 10 bases left in between. The CDR3 sequence: CASSPEGDQPQHF. The CDR3, as DNA: TGCGCCAGCAGCCCGGAAGGGGATCAGCCCCAGCATTTT.

This clone was picked up one time. The chain couples TRBV2 to TRBJ1-2, with 7 bases identical to TRBD1. V dropped 7 bases and J dropped 1; count of bases not matched to a gene: 6. The CDR3 consists of 14 residues. Germline values: CDR1 SNHLY, CDR2 FYNNEI. CDR3 sequence: CASTGTDYNYGYTF. DNA of the CDR3: TGTGCCAGCACCGGGACAGATTATAACTATGGCTACACCTTC.

The chain recombines TRBV19 with TRBJ1-4; D is possibly TRBD1 (5 bases). Germline values: CDR1 LNHDA, CDR2 SQIVND (reference sequence). The CDR3 is made up of 13 amino acids. The V end lost 5 bases, the J end lost 7 bases, and 11 bases lay between the germline ends. The CDR3 sequence is CASSASGFEKLFF. The CDR3 bases are TGTGCCAGTAGTGCCTCAGGGTTTGAAAAACTGTTTTTT.

The chain uses TRBV14 and TRBJ1-1; tentatively, D is TRBD1 (6 bases). Germline V gene sequence: CDR1 SGHDN, CDR2 FVKESK. The germline V and J ends were trimmed by 1 base and 4 bases, with 13 bases remaining between them. CDR3 length equals 15 residues. CDR3 loop: CASSQGRQGSTEAFF. The CDR3 DNA reads TGTGCCAGCAGCCAAGGACGTCAGGGGTCCACTGAAGCTTTCTTT. The variable domain in full, with the rest retrieved from reference TRBV14 and TRBJ1-1, is EAGVTQFPSHSVIEKGQTVTLRCDPISGHDNLYWYRRVMGKEIKFLLHFVKESKQDESGMPNNRFLAERTGGTYSTLKVQPAELEDSGVYFCASSQGRQGSTEAFFGQGTRLTVV.

The chain combines TRBV15 with TRBJ1-5; 7 bases are a match to TRBD1. V lost 2 bases, J lost 4 bases, and 8 bases stayed unmatched. CDR3 length: 16 residues. Germline CDR1 LNHNV, CDR2 YYDKDF (reference sequence). The CDR3 DNA reads as TGTGCCACCAGCAGAAAAAAACAGGGGTCAAATCAGCCCCAGCATTTT. Translation gives CATSRKKQGSNQPQHF.

The chain links TRBV5-4 to TRBJ2-7; 8 nucleotides match TRBD1. V lost 0 bases, J lost 0 bases, and 2 bases stayed unmatched. The CDR3 spans 15 residues. Germline assignment: CDR1 SGHNT and CDR2 YYREEE (reference sequence). The DNA for the CDR3 is TGTGCCAGCAGCTTGGTTGGACAGGGCTCCTACGAGCAGTACTTC. It yields the protein CASSLVGQGSYEQYF.

V and J are TRBV5-5 and TRBJ1-5, with TRBD1 identical over 8 bases. In germline, CDR1 is SGHKS, CDR2 YYEKEE (reference sequence). Trimming cost V 4 bases and J 4 bases; bases outside gene matches: 10. The CDR3 has 16 residues. The CDR3 coding sequence is TGTGCCAGCAGCCGCGGACAGGGATCGCCAAATCAGCCCCAGCATTTT. This gives the protein CASSRGQGSPNQPQHF.